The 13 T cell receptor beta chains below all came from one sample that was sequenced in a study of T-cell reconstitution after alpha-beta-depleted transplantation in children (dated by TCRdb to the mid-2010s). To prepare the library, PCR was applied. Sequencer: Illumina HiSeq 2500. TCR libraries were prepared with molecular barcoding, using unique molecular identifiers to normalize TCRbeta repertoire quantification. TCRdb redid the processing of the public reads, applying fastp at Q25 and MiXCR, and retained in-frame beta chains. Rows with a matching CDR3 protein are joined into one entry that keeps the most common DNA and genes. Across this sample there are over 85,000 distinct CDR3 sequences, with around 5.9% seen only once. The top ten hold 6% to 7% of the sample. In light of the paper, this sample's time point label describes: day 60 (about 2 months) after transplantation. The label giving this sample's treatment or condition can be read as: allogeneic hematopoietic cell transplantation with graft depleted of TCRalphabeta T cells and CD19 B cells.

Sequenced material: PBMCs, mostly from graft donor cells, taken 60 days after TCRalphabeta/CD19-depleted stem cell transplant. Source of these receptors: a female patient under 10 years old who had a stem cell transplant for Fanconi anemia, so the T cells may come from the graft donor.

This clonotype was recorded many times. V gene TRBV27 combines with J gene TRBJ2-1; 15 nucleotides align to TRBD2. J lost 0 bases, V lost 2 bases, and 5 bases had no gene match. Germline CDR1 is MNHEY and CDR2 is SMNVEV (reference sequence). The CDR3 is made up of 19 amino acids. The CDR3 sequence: CASSLRGLAGGSSYNEQFF. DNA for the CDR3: TGTGCCAGCAGTTTACGGGGACTAGCGGGGGGAAGCTCCTACAATGAGCAGTTCTTC.

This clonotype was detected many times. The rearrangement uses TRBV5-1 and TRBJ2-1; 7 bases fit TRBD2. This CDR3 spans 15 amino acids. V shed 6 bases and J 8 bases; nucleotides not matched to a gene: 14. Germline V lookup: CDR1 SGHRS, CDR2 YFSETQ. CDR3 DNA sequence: TGCGCCAGCAACTACAACGGAGCGGGACGTCATGAGCAGTTCTTC. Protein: CASNYNGAGRHEQFF. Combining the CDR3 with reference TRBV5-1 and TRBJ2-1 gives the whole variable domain KAGVTQTPRYLIKTRGQQVTLSCSPISGHRSVSWYQQTPGQGLQFLFEYFSETQRNKGNFPGRFSGRQFSNSRSEMNVSTLELGDSALYLCASNYNGAGRHEQFFGPGTRLTVL.

The CDR3 is CASSVGSSGASTDTQYF. CDR3 DNA: TGTGCCAGCAGCGTAGGGTCCAGCGGTGCTAGCACAGATACGCAGTATTTT. This chain joins TRBV9 and TRBJ2-3; tentatively, D is TRBD2 (5 bases). This CDR3 has 17 residues. Trimming pared 0 bases from V and 0 bases from J, leaving 14 bases between. Germline V lookup: CDR1 SGDLS, CDR2 YYNGEE. The variable domain in full, with the rest retrieved from reference TRBV9 and TRBJ2-3, is DSGVTQTPKHLITATGQRVTLRCSPRSGDLSVYWYQQSLDQGLQFLIQYYNGEERAKGNILERFSAQQFPDLHSELNLSSLELGDSALYFCASSVGSSGASTDTQYFGPGTRLTVL.

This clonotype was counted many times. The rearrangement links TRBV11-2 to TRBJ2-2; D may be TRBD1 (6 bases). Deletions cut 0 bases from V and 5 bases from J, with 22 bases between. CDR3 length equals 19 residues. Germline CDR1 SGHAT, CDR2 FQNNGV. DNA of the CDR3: TGTGCCAGCAGCTTAGACCACCCAGACACAGGGTGGGAGACCGGGGAGCTGTTTTTT. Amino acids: CASSLDHPDTGWETGELFF.

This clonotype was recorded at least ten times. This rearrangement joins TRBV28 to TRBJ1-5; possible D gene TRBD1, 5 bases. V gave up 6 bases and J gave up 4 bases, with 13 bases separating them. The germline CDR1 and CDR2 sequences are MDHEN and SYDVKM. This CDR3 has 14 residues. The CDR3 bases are TGTGCCAGCAGCCTAGTTGGGGGTAATCAGCCCCAGCATTTT. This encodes CASSLVGGNQPQHF.

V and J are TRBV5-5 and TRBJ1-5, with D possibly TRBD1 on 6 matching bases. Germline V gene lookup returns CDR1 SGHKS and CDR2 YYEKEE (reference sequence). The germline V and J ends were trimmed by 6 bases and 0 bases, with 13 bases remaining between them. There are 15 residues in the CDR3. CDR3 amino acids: CASTMTGYSNQPQHF. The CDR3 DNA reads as TGTGCCAGCACCATGACAGGTTATAGCAATCAGCCCCAGCATTTT.

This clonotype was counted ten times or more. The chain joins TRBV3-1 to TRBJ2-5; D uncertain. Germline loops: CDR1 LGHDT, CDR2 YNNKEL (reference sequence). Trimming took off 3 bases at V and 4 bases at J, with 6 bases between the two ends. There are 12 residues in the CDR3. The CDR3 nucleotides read TGTGCCAGCAGCCATATCCCAGAGACCCAGTACTTC. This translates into CASSHIPETQYF.

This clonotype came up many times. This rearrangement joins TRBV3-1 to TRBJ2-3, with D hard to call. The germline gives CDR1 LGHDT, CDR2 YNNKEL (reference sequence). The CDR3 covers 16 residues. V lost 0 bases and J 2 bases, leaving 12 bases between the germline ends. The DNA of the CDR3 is TGTGCCAGCAGCCAAGAGGTGGACGACTTCACAGATACGCAGTATTTT. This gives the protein CASSQEVDDFTDTQYF.

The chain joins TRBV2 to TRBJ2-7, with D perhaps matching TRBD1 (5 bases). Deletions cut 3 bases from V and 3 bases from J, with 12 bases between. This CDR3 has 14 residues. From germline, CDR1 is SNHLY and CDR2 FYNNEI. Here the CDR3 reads CASSDPRDLYEQYF. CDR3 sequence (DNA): TGTGCCAGCAGTGATCCCAGGGATCTCTACGAGCAGTACTTC.

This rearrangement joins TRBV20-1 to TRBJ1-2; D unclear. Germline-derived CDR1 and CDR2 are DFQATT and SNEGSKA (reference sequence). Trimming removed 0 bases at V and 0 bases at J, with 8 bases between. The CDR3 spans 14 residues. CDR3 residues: CSARDPSTNYGYTF. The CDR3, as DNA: TGCAGTGCTAGAGATCCCTCAACTAACTATGGCTACACCTTC.

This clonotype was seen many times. In DNA form, the CDR3 reads TGTGCCAGCAGCTTAGTGGGGAGGGGAGAGACCCAGTACTTC. This codes for CASSLVGRGETQYF. The chain combines TRBV7-2 with TRBJ2-5; 7 bases align to TRBD2. The trim removed 1 base at V and 4 bases at J, leaving 3 bases unmatched. CDR3 length: 14 residues. In germline, CDR1 is SGHTA, CDR2 FQGNSA.

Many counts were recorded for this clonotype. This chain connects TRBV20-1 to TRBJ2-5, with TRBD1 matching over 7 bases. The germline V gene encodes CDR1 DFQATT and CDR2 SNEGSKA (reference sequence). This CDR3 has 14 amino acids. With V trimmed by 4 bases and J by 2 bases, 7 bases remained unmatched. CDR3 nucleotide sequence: TGCAGTGCTAATTACCCGGGACAGCAAGAGACCCAGTACTTC. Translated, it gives CSANYPGQQETQYF.

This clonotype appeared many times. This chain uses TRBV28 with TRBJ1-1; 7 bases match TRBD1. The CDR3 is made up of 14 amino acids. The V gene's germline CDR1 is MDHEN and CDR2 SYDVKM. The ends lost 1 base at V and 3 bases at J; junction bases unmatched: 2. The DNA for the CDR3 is TGTGCCAGCAGTTTATTTACAGGGGACACTGAAGCTTTCTTT. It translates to CASSLFTGDTEAFF.